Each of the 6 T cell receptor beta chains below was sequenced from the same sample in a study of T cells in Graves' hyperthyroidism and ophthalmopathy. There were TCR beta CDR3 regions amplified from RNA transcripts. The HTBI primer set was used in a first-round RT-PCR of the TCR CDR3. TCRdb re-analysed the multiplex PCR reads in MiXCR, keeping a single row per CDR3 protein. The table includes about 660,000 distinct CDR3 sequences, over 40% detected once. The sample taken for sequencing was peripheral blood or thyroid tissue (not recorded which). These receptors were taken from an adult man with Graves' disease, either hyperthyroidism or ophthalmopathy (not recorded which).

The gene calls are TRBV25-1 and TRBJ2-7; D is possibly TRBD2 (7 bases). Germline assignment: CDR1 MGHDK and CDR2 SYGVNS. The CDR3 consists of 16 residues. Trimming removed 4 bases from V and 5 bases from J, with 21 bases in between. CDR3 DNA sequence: TGTGCCAGCAGTGCCCACCGGGCCTCGGGGGGCCACGAGCAGTACTTC. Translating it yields CASSAHRASGGHEQYF.

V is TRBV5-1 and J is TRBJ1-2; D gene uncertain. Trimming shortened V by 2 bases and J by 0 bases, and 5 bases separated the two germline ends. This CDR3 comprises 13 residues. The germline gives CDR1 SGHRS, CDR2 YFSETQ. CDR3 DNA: TGCGCCAGCAGCTTTACGGCTAACTATGGCTACACCTTC. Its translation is CASSFTANYGYTF.

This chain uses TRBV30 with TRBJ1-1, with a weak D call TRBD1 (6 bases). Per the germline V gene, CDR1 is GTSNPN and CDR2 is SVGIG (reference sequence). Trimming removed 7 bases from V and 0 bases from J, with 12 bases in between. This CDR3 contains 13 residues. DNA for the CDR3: TGTGCCTTGAGCAGGGGCATGAACACTGAAGCTTTCTTT. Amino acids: CALSRGMNTEAFF.

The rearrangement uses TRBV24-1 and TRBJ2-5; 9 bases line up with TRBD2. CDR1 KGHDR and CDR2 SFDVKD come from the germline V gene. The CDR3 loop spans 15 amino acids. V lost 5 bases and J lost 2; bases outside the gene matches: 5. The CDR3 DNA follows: TGTGCCACCAGTGCTAGCCTAGCGGGGCAAGAGACCCAGTACTTC. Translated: CATSASLAGQETQYF.

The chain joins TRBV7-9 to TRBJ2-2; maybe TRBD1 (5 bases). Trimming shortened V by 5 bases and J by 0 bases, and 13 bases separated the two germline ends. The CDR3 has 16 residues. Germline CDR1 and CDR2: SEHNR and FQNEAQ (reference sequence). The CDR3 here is CASSLPGRTNTGELFF. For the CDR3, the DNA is TGTGCCAGCAGCCTCCCAGGGCGGACGAACACCGGGGAGCTGTTTTTT. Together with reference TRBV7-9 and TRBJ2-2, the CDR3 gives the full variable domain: DTGVSQNPRHKITKRGQNVTFRCDPISEHNRLYWYRQTLGQGPEFLTYFQNEAQLEKSRLLSDRFSAERPKGSFSTLEIQRTEQGDSAMYLCASSLPGRTNTGELFFGEGSRLTVL.

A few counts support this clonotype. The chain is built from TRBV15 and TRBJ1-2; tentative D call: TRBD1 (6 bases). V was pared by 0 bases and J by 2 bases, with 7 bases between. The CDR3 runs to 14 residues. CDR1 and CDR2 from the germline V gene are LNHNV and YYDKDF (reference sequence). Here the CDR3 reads CATSRETGNYGYTF. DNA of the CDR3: TGTGCCACCAGCAGAGAGACAGGCAACTATGGCTACACCTTC.